This T cell receptor (beta chain) is from a study of shared clonotypes between healthy human individuals. Trimming shortened V by 2 bases and J by 3 bases, and 15 bases separated the two germline ends. In germline, CDR1 is MNHNS, CDR2 SASEGT. This CDR3 is built from 16 residues. Turning to this clone: The antigen is unknown.

The study, taken as a whole, reports: Clonotypes that were shared across several donors made up 4.5% to 5% of naive CD4 clonotypes. Represented genetic and exposure-history diversity was restricted by having few donors.

The data were produced by immunoSEQ multiplex PCR, yet TCRdb's version contains in-frame clones alone and is incomplete. Among millions of clones listed, approximately 90% were seen once. This receptor was obtained from a man younger than 35 in good health. The genes are TRBV6-1 and TRBJ2-3, with D possibly being TRBD2 (5 bases). Material for sequencing was naive CD4+ T cells sorted from blood. Specified subset: CD45RA+ positively selected. The CDR3: CASSEFPGSGTDTQYF. In DNA form, the CDR3 reads TGTGCCAGCAGTGAATTCCCGGGGTCTGGAACAGATACGCAGTATTTT.